Below, 24 T cell receptor beta chains from the same sample are listed, as sequenced in a study of blood T cells in healthy people across ages. Sample-barcoded 5' priming and a J-beta primer mix drove a second PCR of roughly 7 to 11 cycles. TCRdb reprocessed the 5' RACE reads with MiXCR, giving one entry per CDR3 protein. The data contain approximately 1,000,000 distinct CDR3 sequences, 35% to 55% of them singletons. Input material: blood. Receptors originate from an older woman in good health.

This clonotype was counted a few times. This sequence joins TRBV2 and TRBJ2-3; D is uncertain. The germline V gene encodes CDR1 SNHLY and CDR2 FYNNEI. The CDR3 extends over 12 amino acids. Trimming shortened V by 7 bases and J by 0 bases, and 5 bases separated the two germline ends. The CDR3 sequence is CASTSSTDTQYF. The CDR3 coding sequence is TGTGCCAGCACTTCCAGCACAGATACGCAGTATTTT. The variable domain in full, completed from reference TRBV2 and TRBJ2-3, reads EPEVTQTPSHQVTQMGQEVILRCVPISNHLYFYWYRQILGQKVEFLVSFYNNEISEKSEIFDDQFSVERPDGSNFTLKIRSTKLEDSAMYFCASTSSTDTQYFGPGTRLTVL.

The V gene is TRBV5-1, the J gene TRBJ2-7; 14 bases are a match to TRBD2. The junction had 10 bases not matched to a gene; V was cut back by 2 bases and J by 6 bases. CDR1 SGHRS and CDR2 YFSETQ come from the germline V gene. The CDR3 runs to 17 residues. The CDR3 sequence is CASSFGLAGGIGAEQYF. CDR3 DNA: TGCGCCAGCAGCTTCGGACTAGCGGGAGGTATAGGCGCCGAGCAGTACTTC. Full variable domain (missing parts from reference TRBV5-1 and TRBJ2-7): KAGVTQTPRYLIKTRGQQVTLSCSPISGHRSVSWYQQTPGQGLQFLFEYFSETQRNKGNFPGRFSGRQFSNSRSEMNVSTLELGDSALYLCASSFGLAGGIGAEQYFGPGTRLTVT.

This clonotype was counted a few times. The rearrangement uses TRBV12-3 or TRBV12-4 and TRBJ1-2, with D possibly being TRBD1 (5 bases). CDR3 length: 13 residues. The V gene lost 7 bases and the J gene lost 8 bases, with 17 bases spanning the gap. DNA for the CDR3: TGTGCCAGCACTCTCCGAGCGGGGGAAGGCTACACCTTC. Translation gives CASTLRAGEGYTF.

The chain uses TRBV29-1 and TRBJ1-2; D is uncertain. CDR1 and CDR2 from the germline V gene are SQVTM and ANQGSEA. V was cut by 5 bases and J by 5 bases, with 12 bases left in between. The CDR3 runs 12 residues. For the CDR3, the DNA is TGCAGCGTTCTTCATCCTGGGTATGGCTACACCTTC. Residues: CSVLHPGYGYTF.

In this sample, this clonotype turned up a few times. The chain joins TRBV7-2 to TRBJ2-1, with 7 bases fitting TRBD2. Trimming cost V 6 bases and J 0 bases; bases outside gene matches: 8. Germline CDR1 reads SGHTA; CDR2 reads FQGNSA. This CDR3 is built from 16 residues. The CDR3 sequence: CASSTISGYSYNEQFF. Written as DNA, the CDR3 is TGTGCCAGCAGTACTATTAGCGGGTACTCCTACAATGAGCAGTTCTTC. Full variable domain (rest looked up from reference TRBV7-2 and TRBJ2-1): GAGVSQSPSNKVTEKGKDVELRCDPISGHTALYWYRQSLGQGLEFLIYFQGNSAPDKSGLPSDRFSAERTGGSVSTLTIQRTQQEDSAVYLCASSTISGYSYNEQFFGPGTRLTVL.

The table lists this clonotype with a few counts. The gene calls are TRBV3-1 and TRBJ1-2, with 11 bases fitting TRBD1. Germline CDR1 reads LGHDT; CDR2 reads YNNKEL (reference sequence). The CDR3 has 14 residues. After removal of 5 bases from V and 6 bases from J, the junction contained 5 bases not matched to a gene. Here the CDR3 reads CASSFGQGADGYTF. The CDR3 DNA reads as TGTGCCAGCAGCTTCGGACAGGGGGCGGATGGCTACACCTTC.

This clonotype was recorded a few times. The rearrangement joins TRBV25-1 to TRBJ1-5, with D hard to call. This CDR3 comprises 10 residues. Germline V gives CDR1 MGHDK, CDR2 SYGVNS. V was clipped by 10 bases and J by 7 bases, with 8 bases between them. CDR3 in amino acids: CATYSQPQHF. The CDR3, as DNA: TGTGCCACCTATAGCCAGCCCCAGCATTTT.

This clonotype was counted at least ten times. This chain joins TRBV10-3 and TRBJ2-1, with D unclear. Trimming took off 2 bases at V and 5 bases at J, with 4 bases between the two ends. The CDR3 has 12 residues. CDR1 and CDR2 (germline): ENHRY, SYGVKD. As DNA, the CDR3 is TGTGCCATCAGTGAGGTTGACAATGAGCAGTTCTTC. Encoded protein: CAISEVDNEQFF.

This clonotype was picked up a small number of times. The chain combines TRBV20-1 with TRBJ2-7; TRBD2 matches 7 bases. V was pared by 3 bases and J by 12 bases, with 14 bases of the junction left unmatched. This CDR3 has 13 residues. Germline V gene sequence: CDR1 DFQATT, CDR2 SNEGSKA (reference sequence). DNA for the CDR3: TGCAGTGCTAGCCCGGCTAGCGGAGGCAGACTGTACTTC. Translated, it gives CSASPASGGRLYF.

This rearrangement joins TRBV2 to TRBJ2-2; 7 bases are shared with TRBD2. This CDR3 contains 15 residues. V lost 8 bases and J lost 5; bases outside the gene matches: 11. CDR1 and CDR2 (germline): SNHLY, FYNNEI. The CDR3 DNA is TGTGCCAGCCAAACTAGCGCCCGGGGAACCGGGGAGCTGTTTTTT. This sequence encodes CASQTSARGTGELFF.

This clonotype came up many times. This chain uses TRBV19 with TRBJ2-6; 7 bases are shared with TRBD1. J gave up 1 base and V 10 bases, and 4 bases lay outside the gene matches. The CDR3 is 14 residues long. Germline CDR1 and CDR2: LNHDA and SQIVND (reference sequence). CDR3 in DNA: TGTGCCACCACACAGGGGTCTGGGGCCAACGTCCTGACTTTC. Translated: CATTQGSGANVLTF.

This CDR3 reads CASSPDRARGALQYF. CDR3 nucleotide sequence: TGTGCCAGCAGTCCGGACAGGGCGCGGGGGGCCCTTCAGTACTTC. The chain has TRBV27 and TRBJ2-4; D possibly uses TRBD1 or TRBD2 (8 bases each). V was clipped by 5 bases and J by 11 bases, with 22 bases between them. CDR3 length: 15 amino acids. Germline V gene sequence: CDR1 MNHEY, CDR2 SMNVEV (reference sequence).

V is TRBV5-1 and J is TRBJ2-1; D is undetermined. In germline, CDR1 is SGHRS, CDR2 YFSETQ. This CDR3 comprises 14 residues. V was pared by 4 bases and J by 10 bases, with 18 bases between. DNA for the CDR3: TGCGCCAGCAGCGCCGGGTCAGGAACCTACGAGCAGTTCTTC. Amino acids: CASSAGSGTYEQFF.

This clonotype showed up just a few times. J is TRBJ2-1 and V is TRBV13; D remains unclear. V gave up 2 bases and J gave up 7 bases, with 18 bases separating them. CDR1 PRHDT and CDR2 FYEKMQ come from the germline V gene (reference sequence). The CDR3 loop spans 16 amino acids. DNA for the CDR3: TGTGCCAGCAGCTTAAGTCCGGGCTACTCTGGTAATGAGCAGTTCTTC. Translation gives CASSLSPGYSGNEQFF.

The V call is TRBV20-1, the J call TRBJ2-5; no firm D call. V was shortened by 2 bases and J by 13 bases, with 14 bases between the two germline ends. This CDR3 is built from 11 residues. The V gene's germline CDR1 is DFQATT and CDR2 SNEGSKA (reference sequence). CDR3 in amino acids: CSARNLDLLYF. CDR3 sequence (DNA): TGCAGTGCTAGAAACTTGGACCTCCTGTACTTC.

The rearrangement uses TRBV20-1 and TRBJ2-1, with TRBD2 matching 8 bases. Germline V gene data show CDR1 as DFQATT and CDR2 as SNEGSKA (reference sequence). The CDR3 sequence is 14 residues long. After removal of 1 base from V and 4 bases from J, the junction contained 3 bases not matched to a gene. This chain's CDR3 is CSARGERGYNEQFF. The CDR3 nucleotides read TGCAGTGCTAGAGGTGAGCGGGGGTACAATGAGCAGTTCTTC.

Written as DNA, the CDR3 is TGTGCCAGCAGCCCCTCAACATACACCGGGGAGCTGTTTTTT. Protein sequence: CASSPSTYTGELFF. The V call is TRBV3-1, the J call TRBJ2-2; D unclear. V was trimmed by 4 bases and J by 3 bases, leaving 9 bases between them. This CDR3 spans 14 amino acids. Germline CDR1 LGHDT, CDR2 YNNKEL (reference sequence). The full variable domain, its missing parts supplied by reference TRBV3-1 and TRBJ2-2, is DTAVSQTPKYLVTQMGNDKSIKCEQNLGHDTMYWYKQDSKKFLKIMFSYNNKELIINETVPNRFSPKSPDKAHLNLHINSLELGDSAVYFCASSPSTYTGELFFGEGSRLTVL.

The V gene is TRBV27, the J gene TRBJ2-5, with TRBD2 matching over 8 bases. The CDR3 has 15 amino acids. Germline CDR1 MNHEY, CDR2 SMNVEV (reference sequence). V dropped 6 bases and J dropped 5; count of bases not matched to a gene: 11. CDR3: CASSRPGRAGETQYF. CDR3 sequence (DNA): TGTGCCAGCAGCCGACCCGGGAGGGCCGGGGAGACCCAGTACTTC.

The rearrangement links TRBV10-3 to TRBJ2-5, with 8 bases matching TRBD1. Trimming cost V 5 bases and J 2 bases; bases outside gene matches: 4. CDR3 length: 14 amino acids. The germline gives CDR1 ENHRY, CDR2 SYGVKD. The CDR3 loop is CAISPGQGQETQYF. The CDR3 nucleotides are TGTGCCATCAGTCCTGGACAGGGTCAAGAGACCCAGTACTTC.

This clonotype was detected a few times. The chain uses TRBV18 and TRBJ1-2; maybe TRBD1 (5 bases). The CDR3 loop spans 12 amino acids. Germline V CDR1 and CDR2: KGHSH, LQKENI. The V end lost 0 bases, the J end lost 8 bases, and 7 bases lay between the germline ends. Written as DNA, the CDR3 is TGTGCCAGCTCACCACCGGGGGAGGGCTACACCTTC. Protein product: CASSPPGEGYTF. The full variable domain, rest sourced from reference TRBV18 and TRBJ1-2, is NAGVMQNPRHLVRRRGQEARLRCSPMKGHSHVYWYRQLPEEGLKFMVYLQKENIIDESGMPKERFSAEFPKEGPSILRIQQVVRGDSAAYFCASSPPGEGYTFGSGTRLTVV.

V is TRBV10-2 and J is TRBJ2-1; D tentatively fits TRBD1 or TRBD2 (5 bases each). Germline CDR1 reads WSHSY; CDR2 reads SAAADI. V lost 0 bases and J lost 7, with 19 bases in between. This CDR3 region has 17 residues. In DNA, the CDR3 is TGCGCCAGCAGTGAGTCGATTGGCGGGCGCCCAGGGAATGAGCAGTTCTTC. Protein: CASSESIGGRPGNEQFF.

The chain has TRBV20-1 and TRBJ2-5; a possible D gene is TRBD1 (5 bases). The germline V and J ends were trimmed by 4 bases and 4 bases, with 10 bases remaining between them. Germline V gene sequence: CDR1 DFQATT, CDR2 SNEGSKA (reference sequence). This CDR3 region has 12 residues. This CDR3 reads CSAKGGAETQYF. DNA of the CDR3: TGCAGTGCTAAGGGTGGGGCAGAGACCCAGTACTTC.

The rearrangement uses TRBV7-6 and TRBJ2-1; 9 nucleotides match TRBD1. The CDR3 consists of 16 residues. Germline CDR1 and CDR2: SGHVS and FNYEAQ. V was clipped by 4 bases and J by 3 bases; unmatched bases: 7. The CDR3 reads CASSSSDRGIYNEQFF. DNA of the CDR3: TGTGCCAGCAGCTCAAGCGACAGGGGGATCTACAATGAGCAGTTCTTC.

The chain combines TRBV28 with TRBJ2-1; tentatively, D is TRBD2 (6 bases). Trimming pared 6 bases from V and 9 bases from J, leaving 21 bases between. Germline V lookup: CDR1 MDHEN, CDR2 SYDVKM. CDR3 length: 15 residues. The CDR3 bases are TGTGCCAGCAGCTTAAAGGGACTCCTCTCTCTTGAGCAGTTCTTC. This codes for CASSLKGLLSLEQFF.